This TCR beta chain comes out of a study of T cells in Graves' hyperthyroidism and ophthalmopathy. RNA transcripts were the template for amplifying TCR beta CDR3 regions. A set of HTBI primers served as the primers for a first-round RT-PCR of the TCR CDR3. In TCRdb, the multiplex PCR reads were re-called with MiXCR into one record per CDR3 protein. Of 300,000 to 500,000 distinct CDR3 sequences in the sample, just under 15% are singletons; the top ten hold approximately 29%. The germline CDR1 and CDR2 sequences are MNHEY and SVGEGT. The CDR3 runs to 15 residues. J lost 5 bases, V lost 2 bases, and 2 bases had no gene match.

Sequenced input: blood. This clonotype originated in a woman in her twenties or thirties with Graves' hyperthyroidism. The chain carries TRBV6-2 or TRBV6-3 and TRBJ2-3; TRBD2 agrees at 12 bases. The CDR3 loop is CASSYQGLAGDTQYF. The CDR3 nucleotides are TGTGCCAGCAGTTACCAGGGACTAGCGGGAGATACGCAGTATTTT.